Listed below are T cell receptor beta chains from one sample, sequenced in a study of CD8+CD57+ T cells in acquired aplastic anemia. MiXCR, applied by TCRdb to the reads, yields one record per CDR3 protein. The sample carries 120,000 or so distinct CDR3 sequences, under 60% recorded once. The sequenced sample consisted of sorted CD4+, CD8+, or CD8+CD57+ T cells (not recorded which) from PBMCs. These receptors originate from a human donor with aplastic anemia. CDR3s include the opening cysteine and the closing phenylalanine or tryptophan. Each record gives: CDR3 protein, CDR3 DNA, V gene, J gene, clone size, D gene. A D gene is named only where the DNA matches it firmly. A row's size may be missing; if present it is once, few, many or a size class.

cdr3_aa: CSVDILRGGEAFF; cdr3_nt: TGCAGCGTTGATATACTCAGGGGCGGTGAAGCTTTCTTT; v_call: TRBV29-1; j_call: TRBJ1-1; clone_size: -; d_call: -
cdr3_aa: CASLDTGELFF; cdr3_nt: TGTGCCAGCTTGGACACCGGGGAGCTGTTTTTT; v_call: TRBV7-6; j_call: TRBJ2-2; clone_size: -; d_call: -
cdr3_aa: CSARTGGHGFYGYTF; cdr3_nt: TGCAGTGCTAGGACAGGGGGCCATGGGTTCTATGGCTACACCTTC; v_call: TRBV20-1; j_call: TRBJ1-2; clone_size: many; d_call: TRBD1
cdr3_aa: CASSWGQGNTEAFF; cdr3_nt: TGTGCCAGCAGCTGGGGACAGGGGAACACTGAAGCTTTCTTT; v_call: TRBV7-6; j_call: TRBJ1-1; clone_size: many; d_call: TRBD1
cdr3_aa: CASSLDGRELFF; cdr3_nt: TGTGCCAGCAGCTTAGATGGCAGGGAGCTGTTTTTT; v_call: TRBV7-2; j_call: TRBJ2-2; clone_size: once; d_call: -
cdr3_aa: CASSFQLTGSYEQYF; cdr3_nt: TGCGCCAGCAGCTTCCAGCTAACAGGCTCCTACGAGCAGTACTTC; v_call: TRBV5-1; j_call: TRBJ2-7; clone_size: -; d_call: -
cdr3_aa: CAISASSRTEAFF; cdr3_nt: TGTGCCATCAGTGCCTCATCCAGGACTGAAGCTTTCTTT; v_call: TRBV10-3; j_call: TRBJ1-1; clone_size: -; d_call: -
cdr3_aa: CSVAGLMNTEAFF; cdr3_nt: TGCAGCGTTGCCGGATTAATGAACACTGAAGCTTTCTTT; v_call: TRBV29-1; j_call: TRBJ1-1; clone_size: -; d_call: -
cdr3_aa: CSVQQGYGYTF; cdr3_nt: TGCAGCGTCCAACAGGGGTATGGCTACACCTTC; v_call: TRBV29-1; j_call: TRBJ1-2; clone_size: -; d_call: TRBD1
cdr3_aa: CASSQGAKNSPLHF; cdr3_nt: TGTGCCAGCAGCCAGGGGGCGAAAAATTCACCCCTCCACTTT; v_call: TRBV7-6; j_call: TRBJ1-6; clone_size: -; d_call: TRBD1
cdr3_aa: CASSLDGFNQPQHF; cdr3_nt: TGTGCCAGCAGCTTAGATGGGTTTAATCAGCCCCAGCATTTT; v_call: TRBV7-9; j_call: TRBJ1-5; clone_size: many; d_call: -
cdr3_aa: CASSLKTGSTDTQYF; cdr3_nt: TGTGCCAGCAGCCTTAAGACTGGTAGCACAGATACGCAGTATTTT; v_call: TRBV3-1; j_call: TRBJ2-3; clone_size: -; d_call: -
cdr3_aa: CASSSSGAGGYTF; cdr3_nt: TGTGCCAGCAGCTCATCAGGGGCGGGTGGCTACACCTTC; v_call: TRBV14; j_call: TRBJ1-2; clone_size: -; d_call: -
cdr3_aa: CSVLQSSYEQYF; cdr3_nt: TGCAGCGTTCTGCAGAGCTCCTACGAGCAGTACTTC; v_call: TRBV29-1; j_call: TRBJ2-7; clone_size: many; d_call: -
cdr3_aa: CASSAKLAGVTGELFF; cdr3_nt: TGTGCCAGCAGCGCCAAACTAGCGGGGGTAACCGGGGAGCTGTTTTTT; v_call: TRBV9; j_call: TRBJ2-2; clone_size: few; d_call: TRBD2
cdr3_aa: CASSASGESYNEQFF; cdr3_nt: TGTGCCAGCAGTGCCAGCGGGGAATCCTACAATGAGCAGTTCTTC; v_call: TRBV28; j_call: TRBJ2-1; clone_size: few; d_call: TRBD2
cdr3_aa: CASSQSTGAYNEQFF; cdr3_nt: TGTGCCAGCAGCCAATCGACAGGAGCCTACAATGAGCAGTTCTTC; v_call: TRBV4-2; j_call: TRBJ2-1; clone_size: many; d_call: -
cdr3_aa: CASSQIPHSYGYTF; cdr3_nt: TGTGCCAGCAGCCAGATCCCACATAGTTATGGCTACACCTTC; v_call: TRBV11-2; j_call: TRBJ1-2; clone_size: -; d_call: -
cdr3_aa: CASSEAVSSYNEQFF; cdr3_nt: TGTGCCAGCAGTGAGGCGGTTAGCTCCTACAATGAGCAGTTCTTC; v_call: TRBV2; j_call: TRBJ2-1; clone_size: -; d_call: -
cdr3_aa: CAISDRVGTEAFF; cdr3_nt: TGTGCCATCAGCGACAGGGTTGGAACTGAAGCTTTCTTT; v_call: TRBV10-3; j_call: TRBJ1-1; clone_size: -; d_call: TRBD1
cdr3_aa: CASAPGSSNQPQHF; cdr3_nt: TGTGCCTCCGCGCCGGGGAGCTCCAATCAGCCCCAGCATTTT; v_call: TRBV19; j_call: TRBJ1-5; clone_size: -; d_call: -
cdr3_aa: CASSDRGPHQPQHF; cdr3_nt: TGTGCCAGTAGCGACAGGGGTCCCCATCAGCCCCAGCATTTT; v_call: TRBV19; j_call: TRBJ1-5; clone_size: -; d_call: TRBD1
cdr3_aa: CASSPWQGTYEQYF; cdr3_nt: TGTGCCAGCAGCCCATGGCAGGGGACCTACGAGCAGTACTTC; v_call: TRBV13; j_call: TRBJ2-7; clone_size: many; d_call: -
cdr3_aa: CSARGGQHGYTF; cdr3_nt: TGCAGTGCTAGGGGAGGACAACATGGCTACACCTTC; v_call: TRBV20-1; j_call: TRBJ1-2; clone_size: -; d_call: -
cdr3_aa: CASSPQGVTEAFF; cdr3_nt: TGCGCCAGCAGCCCACAGGGCGTCACTGAAGCTTTCTTC; v_call: TRBV5-1; j_call: TRBJ1-1; clone_size: -; d_call: -
cdr3_aa: CASRKEHGINSPLHF; cdr3_nt: TGTGCCAGCAGGAAGGAACACGGCATAAATTCACCCCTCCACTTT; v_call: TRBV10-3; j_call: TRBJ1-6; clone_size: -; d_call: -
cdr3_aa: CASSYDTEAFF; cdr3_nt: TGTGCCAGCAGTTACGACACTGAAGCTTTCTTT; v_call: TRBV13; j_call: TRBJ1-1; clone_size: many; d_call: -
cdr3_aa: CASSSVTGTVLDTQYF; cdr3_nt: TGCGCCAGCAGCTCAGTAACCGGGACAGTCTTGGATACGCAGTATTTT; v_call: TRBV5-1; j_call: TRBJ2-3; clone_size: -; d_call: TRBD1
cdr3_aa: CASSATTGTKAFF; cdr3_nt: TGTGCCAGCAGCGCCACGACAGGGACGAAAGCTTTCTTT; v_call: TRBV9; j_call: TRBJ1-1; clone_size: -; d_call: TRBD1
cdr3_aa: CASRRQGASNQPQHF; cdr3_nt: TGTGCCAGCAGAAGACAGGGCGCGAGCAATCAGCCCCAGCATTTT; v_call: TRBV12-3/TRBV12-4; j_call: TRBJ1-5; clone_size: -; d_call: TRBD1
cdr3_aa: CASGRQSTEAFF; cdr3_nt: TGTGCCAGCGGTCGACAGAGCACTGAAGCTTTCTTT; v_call: TRBV12-3/TRBV12-4; j_call: TRBJ1-1; clone_size: -; d_call: -
cdr3_aa: CASSLSTGLAHEQYF; cdr3_nt: TGTGCCAGCAGCTTATCCACGGGACTAGCGCACGAGCAGTACTTC; v_call: TRBV7-9; j_call: TRBJ2-7; clone_size: many; d_call: TRBD2
cdr3_aa: CASSQDRATHGYTF; cdr3_nt: TGTGCCAGCAGCCAAGACAGGGCAACCCATGGCTACACCTTC; v_call: TRBV10-3; j_call: TRBJ1-2; clone_size: -; d_call: TRBD1
cdr3_aa: CASSLGGSYNEQFF; cdr3_nt: TGTGCCAGCAGCTTAGGAGGGTCCTACAATGAGCAGTTCTTC; v_call: TRBV7-6; j_call: TRBJ2-1; clone_size: -; d_call: -
cdr3_aa: CASSLTRQNEKLFF; cdr3_nt: TGTGCCAGCAGCTTGACTCGACAGAATGAAAAACTGTTTTTT; v_call: TRBV13; j_call: TRBJ1-4; clone_size: many; d_call: -
cdr3_aa: CASSGDRGLENTIYF; cdr3_nt: TGTGCCAGCAGCGGGGACAGGGGGCTAGAAAACACCATATATTTT; v_call: TRBV7-6; j_call: TRBJ1-3; clone_size: many; d_call: TRBD1
cdr3_aa: CASSFTGTYQPPHF; cdr3_nt: TGTGCCAGCAGTTTTACAGGGACCTATCAGCCCCCGCATTTT; v_call: TRBV27; j_call: TRBJ1-5; clone_size: -; d_call: -
cdr3_aa: CASSNDRNEKLFF; cdr3_nt: TGTGCCAGCAGCAATGACCGAAATGAAAAACTGTTTTTT; v_call: TRBV7-9; j_call: TRBJ1-4; clone_size: -; d_call: -
cdr3_aa: CRAVGQGVNEQFF; cdr3_nt: TGCAGAGCCGTGGGACAGGGAGTAAATGAGCAGTTCTTC; v_call: TRBV20-1; j_call: TRBJ2-1; clone_size: -; d_call: TRBD1
cdr3_aa: CSALSPDMNTEAFF; cdr3_nt: TGCAGCGCCCTATCTCCAGACATGAACACTGAAGCTTTCTTT; v_call: TRBV29-1; j_call: TRBJ1-1; clone_size: -; d_call: -
cdr3_aa: CATSRQGASRQFF; cdr3_nt: TGTGCCACCAGCAGACAGGGCGCGAGCCGCCAGTTCTTC; v_call: TRBV15; j_call: TRBJ2-1; clone_size: few; d_call: -
cdr3_aa: CSASDDRYNTGELFF; cdr3_nt: TGCAGTGCTAGTGACGACAGGTACAACACCGGGGAGCTGTTTTTT; v_call: TRBV20-1; j_call: TRBJ2-2; clone_size: -; d_call: -
cdr3_aa: CASSPLEGSYTF; cdr3_nt: TGTGCCAGCAGCCCGCTGGAGGGAAGCTACACCTTC; v_call: TRBV4-2; j_call: TRBJ1-2; clone_size: -; d_call: -
cdr3_aa: CSYRGADTEAFF; cdr3_nt: TGCAGTTACCGGGGGGCGGACACTGAAGCTTTCTTT; v_call: TRBV20-1; j_call: TRBJ1-1; clone_size: -; d_call: -
cdr3_aa: CSLGLAGRNEQFF; cdr3_nt: TGCAGCCTGGGACTAGCGGGACGGAATGAGCAGTTCTTC; v_call: TRBV29-1; j_call: TRBJ2-1; clone_size: -; d_call: TRBD2
cdr3_aa: CASSVQGSPLHF; cdr3_nt: TGTGCCAGCAGCGTACAGGGATCACCCCTCCACTTT; v_call: TRBV9; j_call: TRBJ1-6; clone_size: few; d_call: -
cdr3_aa: CASSLGVTGELFF; cdr3_nt: TGTGCCAGCAGTCTCGGAGTTACCGGGGAGCTGTTTTTT; v_call: TRBV27; j_call: TRBJ2-2; clone_size: -; d_call: -
cdr3_aa: CASTDYGNRGGQPQHF; cdr3_nt: TGTGCCAGTACCGATTACGGGAACAGGGGAGGGCAGCCCCAGCATTTT; v_call: TRBV19; j_call: TRBJ1-5; clone_size: -; d_call: TRBD1
cdr3_aa: CASSPGGYSPLHF; cdr3_nt: TGTGCCAGCAGCCCAGGGGGATATTCACCCCTCCACTTT; v_call: TRBV7-3; j_call: TRBJ1-6; clone_size: -; d_call: TRBD1
cdr3_aa: CASSDAGSQNIQYF; cdr3_nt: TGCGCCAGCAGTGATGCCGGGTCCCAAAACATTCAGTACTTC; v_call: TRBV5-1; j_call: TRBJ2-4; clone_size: few; d_call: -
cdr3_aa: CASSLSLAGTGTQYF; cdr3_nt: TGTGCCAGCAGCTTATCGCTAGCGGGGACAGGGACCCAGTACTTC; v_call: TRBV7-6; j_call: TRBJ2-5; clone_size: -; d_call: -